Listed here are 32 T cell receptor beta chains from one sample, sequenced in a study of T cells in localized non-small cell lung cancer. The method was immunoSEQ multiplex PCR; TCRdb's version includes in-frame clones alone and lacks a portion of them. The sample shows tens of thousands of clones, over 65% of them seen only once. Here the sequenced sample was peripheral blood, taken before any cancer treatment. These receptors came from a male donor older than 55 with stage II squamous cell lung carcinoma.

The genes are TRBV9 and TRBJ2-1, with 9 bases that match TRBD1. V was pared by 0 bases and J by 7 bases, with 5 bases of the junction left unmatched. The CDR3 totals 15 residues. Germline CDR1 reads SGDLS; CDR2 reads YYNGEE. The DNA of the CDR3 is TGTGCCAGCAGCGTAGGGGACAGGGTGGCGAATGAGCAGTTCTTC. Amino acid sequence: CASSVGDRVANEQFF.

This sequence joins TRBV11-3 and TRBJ2-1, with a weak D call TRBD2 (6 bases). CDR1 and CDR2 (germline): SGHNT, YENEEA. CDR3 length: 16 amino acids. V lost 5 bases and J 4 bases, leaving 18 bases between the germline ends. The CDR3 nucleotides are TGTGCCAGCAGCCAATTCGCAGCGGGTGGGTACAATGAGCAGTTCTTC. Its translation is CASSQFAAGGYNEQFF.

The chain uses TRBV7-9 and TRBJ2-5; D is possibly TRBD1 or TRBD2 (6 bases each). This CDR3 is built from 14 residues. V dropped 5 bases and J dropped 4 bases, with 14 bases sitting between them. Germline CDR1 reads SEHNR; CDR2 reads FQNEAQ (reference sequence). In DNA, the CDR3 is TGTGCCAGCAGCCCGGTTGGGGGGCCAGAGACCCAGTACTTC. This translates into CASSPVGGPETQYF.

V gene TRBV2 combines with J gene TRBJ1-4; 7 bases fit TRBD1. V lost 4 bases to trimming and J lost 7 bases; unmatched junction nucleotides: 9. CDR1 and CDR2 from the germline V gene are SNHLY and FYNNEI. CDR3 size: 15 residues. CDR3 region: CASSVQAPGGEKLFF. CDR3 coding DNA: TGTGCCAGCAGTGTTCAGGCTCCAGGGGGTGAAAAACTGTTTTTT. Supplemented by reference TRBV2 and TRBJ1-4, the full variable domain reads EPEVTQTPSHQVTQMGQEVILRCVPISNHLYFYWYRQILGQKVEFLVSFYNNEISEKSEIFDDQFSVERPDGSNFTLKIRSTKLEDSAMYFCASSVQAPGGEKLFFGSGTQLSVL.

The rearrangement uses TRBV29-1 and TRBJ1-2, with 10 bases matching TRBD1. Germline CDR1 SQVTM, CDR2 ANQGSEA. The junction had 9 bases not matched to a gene; V was cut back by 4 bases and J by 4 bases. CDR3 length: 15 amino acids. As DNA, the CDR3 is TGCAGCGTTGGGGATGACAGGGGGCGAAGCTATGGCTACACCTTC. Its translation: CSVGDDRGRSYGYTF.

CDR3 bases: TGTGCCAGCAGCCACCCCATTCAGGGGGCTAACTACAATGAGCAGTTCTTC. Translating it yields CASSHPIQGANYNEQFF. J is TRBJ2-1 and V is TRBV7-9, with 8 bases fitting TRBD1. The V and J ends lost 5 bases and 3 bases, in that order; junction bases with no gene match: 12. This CDR3 region has 17 residues. From germline, CDR1 is SEHNR and CDR2 FQNEAQ (reference sequence).

The chain employs TRBV14 and TRBJ2-1, with 7 positions matching TRBD1. This CDR3 region has 14 residues. With 4 bases clipped from V and 6 bases from J, the junction kept 6 bases outside the gene matches. The germline V gene encodes CDR1 SGHDN and CDR2 FVKESK. CDR3 region: CASSPPNRGNEQFF. Here the CDR3 DNA reads TGTGCCAGCAGCCCGCCGAACAGGGGCAATGAGCAGTTCTTC.

The chain carries TRBV6-5 and TRBJ1-2, with D possibly TRBD1 on 5 matching bases. V lost 6 bases, J lost 8 bases, and 13 bases lay in between. Germline V CDR1 and CDR2: MNHEY, SVGAGI. There are 12 residues in the CDR3. CDR3 residues: CASSGRAAGYTF. The CDR3 DNA reads as TGTGCCAGCAGCGGCAGGGCAGCAGGCTACACCTTC.

The genes are TRBV11-2 and TRBJ1-1, with D hard to call. V lost 0 bases, J lost 1 base, and 3 bases lay in between. This CDR3 region has 13 residues. From germline, CDR1 is SGHAT and CDR2 FQNNGV. CDR3 nucleotide sequence: TGTGCCAGCAGCTTAGAAAGGAACACTGAAGCTTTCTTT. Translating gives CASSLERNTEAFF.

The rearrangement links TRBV4-2 to TRBJ1-1, with TRBD1 matching over 9 bases. V was clipped by 0 bases and J by 6 bases; unmatched bases: 11. CDR3 length equals 17 residues. Germline CDR1 LGHNA, CDR2 YNFKEQ. The CDR3 DNA reads as TGTGCCAGCAGCCAAGATGCGGGATTACAGGGGGCCGCTGAAGCTTTCTTT. Protein: CASSQDAGLQGAAEAFF.

The chain has TRBV30 and TRBJ2-1; no clear D. Trimming left V 6 bases short and J 3 bases short, with 15 bases between. The CDR3 runs 14 residues. CDR1 and CDR2 from the germline V gene are GTSNPN and SVGIG (reference sequence). The CDR3, as DNA: TGTGCCTGCCCGAAGTCGGAGATCTACAATGAGCAGTTCTTC. Residues: CACPKSEIYNEQFF.

The genes are TRBV5-4 and TRBJ2-5; D is possibly TRBD2 (7 bases). The CDR3 length is 15 residues. CDR1 is SGHNT, CDR2 YYREEE, per germline (reference sequence). Trimming cost V 3 bases and J 3 bases, with 15 bases left between them. CDR3 coding DNA: TGTGCCAGCAGCTCCCTCACAGGGAGGGAAGAGACCCAGTACTTC. It translates to CASSSLTGREETQYF.

The V call is TRBV19, the J call TRBJ2-3; 7 nucleotides agree with TRBD2. Trimming at V came to 4 bases and at J to 10 bases, leaving 11 bases not matched to a gene. This CDR3 is built from 14 residues. Germline loops: CDR1 LNHDA, CDR2 SQIVND (reference sequence). CDR3 sequence reads: CASSTRGSWVAQYF. CDR3 bases: TGTGCCAGTAGTACCCGCGGGAGCTGGGTGGCGCAGTATTTT.

This clone was seen just once. The rearrangement joins TRBV7-9 to TRBJ1-1; maybe TRBD1 (6 bases). V lost 2 bases, J lost 1 base, and 8 bases lay in between. Germline CDR1 and CDR2: SEHNR and FQNEAQ (reference sequence). The CDR3 extends over 14 amino acids. The CDR3 is CASSLLGQNTEAFF. CDR3 sequence (DNA): TGTGCCAGCAGCTTACTGGGACAGAACACTGAAGCTTTCTTT.

Only a few counts were recorded for this clone. The chain couples TRBV10-3 to TRBJ1-3; no clear D gene. Germline V gene lookup returns CDR1 ENHRY and CDR2 SYGVKD. This CDR3 comprises 16 residues. The germline V and J ends were trimmed by 4 bases and 7 bases, with 20 bases remaining between them. CDR3 DNA: TGTGCCATCAGTGTACAGAGGACCCAGCCACAGAACACCATATATTTT. Translation: CAISVQRTQPQNTIYF.

This clone appeared a few times. CDR3 nucleotides: TGTGCCAGCAGTGAGGAACGGGCCTACGAGCAGTACTTC. The encoded protein is CASSEERAYEQYF. The chain joins TRBV2 to TRBJ2-7; no clear D. Per germline, CDR1 SNHLY and CDR2 FYNNEI. The CDR3 is 13 residues long. V shed 3 bases and J shed 2 bases, with 8 bases lying between them.

The chain links TRBV7-9 to TRBJ1-2; D unclear. Trimming removed 2 bases at V and 4 bases at J, with 11 bases between. The CDR3 runs to 14 residues. The germline V gene has CDR1 SEHNR and CDR2 FQNEAQ (reference sequence). CDR3 in DNA: TGTGCCAGCAGCTTAACTGGCGACCCCTATGGCTACACCTTC. Its translation is CASSLTGDPYGYTF.

The V gene is TRBV19, the J gene TRBJ2-5, with 7 positions matching TRBD2. Per germline, CDR1 LNHDA and CDR2 SQIVND (reference sequence). With V trimmed by 7 bases and J by 5 bases, 4 bases remained unmatched. This CDR3 is 12 amino acids long. The CDR3 sequence: CASMLGGETQYF. The CDR3 coding sequence is TGTGCCAGTATGTTGGGGGGGGAGACCCAGTACTTC. Full variable domain (remainder filled in from reference TRBV19 and TRBJ2-5): DGGITQSPKYLFRKEGQNVTLSCEQNLNHDAMYWYRQDPGQGLRLIYYSQIVNDFQKGDIAEGYSVSREKKESFPLTVTSAQKNPTAFYLCASMLGGETQYFGPGTRLLVL.

The chain carries TRBV5-1 and TRBJ1-1, with D maybe TRBD1 (5 bases). Trimming took off 4 bases at V and 0 bases at J, with 13 bases between the two ends. The CDR3 loop spans 15 amino acids. In germline, CDR1 is SGHRS, CDR2 YFSETQ. The CDR3 reads CASSPETVLNTEAFF. The CDR3 bases are TGCGCCAGCAGCCCGGAGACAGTCCTGAACACTGAAGCTTTCTTT.

The chain couples TRBV29-1 to TRBJ1-1; D not certain. Trimming removed 0 bases at V and 2 bases at J, with 7 bases between. Germline V gene lookup returns CDR1 SQVTM and CDR2 ANQGSEA. The CDR3 runs to 13 residues. The CDR3 DNA is TGCAGCGTTGAAGACCCCCGAAACACTGAAGCTTTCTTT. Its translation is CSVEDPRNTEAFF.

V usage is TRBV10-2 and J usage is TRBJ2-6; a possible D gene is TRBD2 (5 bases). Per germline, CDR1 WSHSY and CDR2 SAAADI. The CDR3 runs to 18 residues. V lost 3 bases and J 0 bases, leaving 15 bases between the germline ends. The CDR3 bases are TGCGCCAGCAGTGAAACTGTCGGGGAGCCCTCTGGGGCCAACGTCCTGACTTTC. Translated, it gives CASSETVGEPSGANVLTF.

V is TRBV5-5 and J is TRBJ1-5; no definite D call. The V gene's germline CDR1 is SGHKS and CDR2 YYEKEE (reference sequence). This CDR3 comprises 13 residues. Deletions cut 1 base from V and 5 bases from J, with 7 bases between. CDR3 residues: CASSLNRDQPQHF. In DNA, the CDR3 is TGTGCCAGCAGCTTGAATCGGGATCAGCCCCAGCATTTT.

The CDR3 reads CAWSPPGTGLTGELFF. DNA for the CDR3: TGTGCCTGGTCCCCCCCCGGGACAGGCCTCACCGGGGAGCTGTTTTTT. J is TRBJ2-2 and V is TRBV30; TRBD1 agrees at 8 bases. V shed 5 bases, J shed 4 bases, and the junction held 12 bases outside the gene matches. CDR1 and CDR2 from the germline V gene are GTSNPN and SVGIG (reference sequence). This CDR3 region has 16 residues.

The V and J genes are TRBV2 and TRBJ1-1; tentative D call: TRBD1 (5 bases). Germline loops: CDR1 SNHLY, CDR2 FYNNEI. Trimming removed 2 bases from V and 0 bases from J, with 13 bases in between. CDR3 length: 16 residues. CDR3 loop: CASSEWGGGVNTEAFF. In DNA, the CDR3 is TGTGCCAGCAGTGAATGGGGTGGGGGTGTGAACACTGAAGCTTTCTTT.

The rearrangement uses TRBV5-5 and TRBJ1-1; D might be TRBD1 (6 bases). Germline CDR1 reads SGHKS; CDR2 reads YYEKEE (reference sequence). CDR3 size: 18 residues. Deletions cut 2 bases from V and 5 bases from J, with 25 bases between. CDR3 protein: CASSFGSTGWGLGTEAFF. The CDR3 DNA reads as TGTGCCAGCAGCTTTGGATCCACAGGTTGGGGGCTGGGGACTGAAGCTTTCTTT.

V gene TRBV27 combines with J gene TRBJ1-3; 10 nucleotides agree with TRBD1. Germline CDR1 MNHEY, CDR2 SMNVEV (reference sequence). The CDR3 covers 19 residues. Losses at the gene ends were 0 bases for V and 0 bases for J; bases not matched to a gene: 8. CDR3 DNA sequence: TGTGCCAGCAGTTTATCGGGACAGGGGCCTACTGGCTCTGGAAACACCATATATTTT. This encodes CASSLSGQGPTGSGNTIYF.

The CDR3 bases are TGTGCCAGTAGTATGTCAGGGCGAAATCAGCCCCAGCATTTT. Protein product: CASSMSGRNQPQHF. This chain connects TRBV19 to TRBJ1-5; a possible D gene is TRBD1 (5 bases). The CDR3 extends over 14 amino acids. V lost 3 bases, J lost 4 bases, and 10 bases lay in between. Germline V gives CDR1 LNHDA, CDR2 SQIVND (reference sequence).

V and J are TRBV12-2 and TRBJ1-2. TRBV12-2 is termed a pseudogene. The CDR3 length is 14 residues. CDR3 bases: TGTGCAAGTCGCTTTGCCCCGGGACTTTATGGCTACACCTTC. It specifies CASRFAPGLYGYTF.

The sample holds one count of this clone. The chain uses TRBV19 and TRBJ1-2, with 10 bases that match TRBD1. The V and J ends lost 5 bases and 8 bases, in that order; junction bases with no gene match: 11. This CDR3 region has 15 residues. Germline V CDR1 and CDR2: LNHDA, SQIVND (reference sequence). This CDR3 reads CASSSTGGTAYGYTF. For the CDR3, the DNA is TGTGCCAGTAGTTCGACAGGGGGCACGGCGTACGGCTACACCTTC.

The chain employs TRBV25-1 and TRBJ1-4; 9 bases fit TRBD1. Germline V gene data show CDR1 as MGHDK and CDR2 as SYGVNS. The V segment lost 3 bases and the J segment 8 bases; nucleotides outside the gene matches: 7. The CDR3 spans 15 residues. The CDR3 is CASSDDTGTGEKLFF. The CDR3 DNA is TGTGCCAGCAGTGATGATACCGGGACAGGGGAAAAACTGTTTTTT.

The V and J genes are TRBV2 and TRBJ1-4; 8 bases are a match to TRBD1. V was clipped by 10 bases and J by 6 bases; unmatched bases: 4. The CDR3 runs 12 residues. Germline loops: CDR1 SNHLY, CDR2 FYNNEI. Here the CDR3 DNA reads TGTGCCACCGGACAGGGAGATGAAAAACTGTTTTTT. This codes for CATGQGDEKLFF.

This sequence joins TRBV2 and TRBJ1-6; the D gene is possibly TRBD1 (6 bases). The CDR3 has 15 residues. V was clipped by 6 bases and J by 9 bases, with 18 bases between them. The germline V gene encodes CDR1 SNHLY and CDR2 FYNNEI. CDR3 DNA: TGTGCCAGCAGCGCCATGCGGCAGACAGGTTCACCCCTCCACTTT. Translating it yields CASSAMRQTGSPLHF.